This entry lists 20 T cell receptor beta chains sequenced from one sample in a study of T cell repertoires in cytomegalovirus infection. One entry per CDR3 protein results from TCRdb running MiXCR on the reads. The sample consists of around 310,000 distinct CDR3 sequences, 17% of them appearing once. Sequencing used PBMCs. Receptors were obtained from a human donor in good health (CMV status not recorded). Some clones in this sample may be carry-over from other donors' samples.

A word on this clonotype: It may be a read error: a sequence one base away is much more abundant. The rearrangement joins TRBV27 to TRBJ2-7, with TRBD1 matching 9 bases. The CDR3 covers 16 residues. The V gene end was trimmed by 5 bases and the J gene end by 5 bases; junction bases not matched to a gene: 13. CDR1 MNHEY and CDR2 SMNVEV come from the germline V gene (reference sequence). The CDR3 nucleotides are TGTGCCAGCAGTATGGAAGGGACAGGGAATATGGACGAGCAGTACTTC. As protein: CASSMEGTGNMDEQYF.

Remarks on this clonotype: An end of the junction does not agree with germline; a read error may underlie this. The rearrangement joins TRBV7-6 to TRBJ2-1, with D tentatively TRBD1 or TRBD2 (5 bases each). The CDR3 sequence is 13 residues long. Germline CDR1 SGHVS, CDR2 FNYEAQ. The CDR3 nucleotides are TGTGCCAGCAGCTTAGGCTCGGGGACGCCTGAAATCTTC. Protein product: CASSLGSGTPEIF.

There are many counts of this clonotype. The rearrangement links TRBV5-1 to TRBJ1-4, with a tentative D call TRBD1 (6 bases). Germline V lookup: CDR1 SGHRS, CDR2 YFSETQ. The CDR3 is made up of 15 amino acids. Trimming shortened V by 0 bases and J by 8 bases, and 14 bases separated the two germline ends. CDR3 bases: TGCGCCAGCAGCTTGGGCCCAGCAGGGGACGAAAAACTGTTTTTT. Translation: CASSLGPAGDEKLFF.

The V gene is TRBV7-3, the J gene TRBJ2-7; D perhaps matches TRBD2 (6 bases). This CDR3 region has 13 residues. V lost 4 bases, J lost 3 bases, and 10 bases lay in between. Germline V lookup: CDR1 SGHTA, CDR2 FQGTGA. The CDR3 loop is CASSWRDGYEQYF. Here the CDR3 DNA reads TGTGCCAGCAGCTGGCGGGACGGCTACGAGCAGTACTTC.

This clonotype was recorded at least ten times. This CDR3 reads CASSRLAGDGDTQYF. The CDR3 DNA sequence: TGTGCCAGCAGCCGACTCGCCGGGGATGGAGATACGCAGTATTTT. V usage is TRBV7-2 and J usage is TRBJ2-3; tentative D call: TRBD2 (5 bases). CDR3 length: 15 residues. Germline V gene lookup returns CDR1 SGHTA and CDR2 FQGNSA. The V end was cut by 5 bases, the J end by 5 bases, with 17 bases between.

This clonotype was seen more than once but under ten times. V usage is TRBV7-9 and J usage is TRBJ1-6; no reliable D call. Trimming removed 1 base from V and 8 bases from J, with 9 bases in between. The CDR3 spans 14 residues. Germline lookup yields CDR1 SEHNR and CDR2 FQNEAQ (reference sequence). The DNA for the CDR3 is TGTGCCAGCAGCTTAGACACCCGGCATTCACCCCTCCACTTT. Translated, it gives CASSLDTRHSPLHF.

Note on this clonotype: A single base separates this from a much larger clone, so it may be a read error. This rearrangement joins TRBV7-9 to TRBJ1-2; the D is unclear. V lost 1 base and J 0 bases, leaving 6 bases between the germline ends. The CDR3 consists of 14 residues. In germline, CDR1 is SEHNR, CDR2 FQNEAQ (reference sequence). This CDR3 is CASSLGNTNYGYTF. As DNA, the CDR3 is TGTGCCAGCAGCTTAGGAAATACTAACTATGGCTACACCTTC.

With respect to this clonotype: Since a much larger clone is just one base distant, this may be a read error. This sequence joins TRBV6-8 and TRBJ2-1; 9 nucleotides align to TRBD1. This CDR3 is built from 15 residues. Germline loops: CDR1 MNHGY, CDR2 SAAAGT. In DNA, the CDR3 is TGTGCCAGCAGTTACGTACAGGGGGCCTACAATAAGCAGTTCTTC. Translation: CASSYVQGAYNKQFF.

In its sample, this clonotype was seen many times. The chain carries TRBV25-1 and TRBJ2-7, with 14 bases fitting TRBD2. The CDR3 is made up of 15 amino acids. Germline values: CDR1 MGHDK, CDR2 SYGVNS. V trimming: 2 bases; J trimming: 6 bases; junction bases outside the gene matches: 3. CDR3 coding DNA: TGTGCCAGCAGTGAACGACTAGCGGGGGGGCCCGAGCAGTACTTC. This gives the protein CASSERLAGGPEQYF.

The chain recombines TRBV3-1 with TRBJ2-7, with 9 bases that match TRBD1. The trim removed 2 bases at V and 6 bases at J, leaving 2 bases unmatched. This CDR3 comprises 13 residues. Germline-derived CDR1 and CDR2 are LGHDT and YNNKEL (reference sequence). The chain's CDR3 is CASSQLQGAEQYF. The CDR3 DNA sequence: TGTGCCAGCAGCCAATTACAGGGGGCCGAGCAGTACTTC.

This rearrangement joins TRBV20-1 to TRBJ2-1, with D possibly TRBD2 on 6 matching bases. Germline V lookup: CDR1 DFQATT, CDR2 SNEGSKA (reference sequence). CDR3 length equals 16 residues. V dropped 0 bases and J dropped 3 bases, with 15 bases sitting between them. The DNA for the CDR3 is TGCAGTGCTAGAGATCCCGCTGGGGGGATCTACAATGAGCAGTTCTTC. Its translation: CSARDPAGGIYNEQFF.

This clonotype was counted a single time. This chain links TRBV19 with TRBJ2-7, with 8 bases lining up with TRBD1. There are 14 residues in the CDR3. Germline V gene data show CDR1 as LNHDA and CDR2 as SQIVND (reference sequence). V dropped 5 bases and J dropped 2; count of bases not matched to a gene: 5. The CDR3 sequence: CASSAGQEPYEQYF. Written as DNA, the CDR3 is TGTGCCAGTAGTGCGGGACAGGAACCCTACGAGCAGTACTTC.

There are a few counts of this clonotype. The V and J genes are TRBV11-2 and TRBJ2-1, with TRBD2 matching 9 bases. The CDR3 has 17 residues. V lost 1 base, J lost 9 bases, and 13 bases stayed unmatched. CDR1 is SGHAT, CDR2 FQNNGV, per germline. The CDR3 coding sequence is TGTGCCAGCAGCTTAGGTTATCCGGGACTAGCAAGAAGTGAGCAGTTCTTC. Encoded protein: CASSLGYPGLARSEQFF.

The rearrangement joins TRBV3-1 to TRBJ2-2; maybe TRBD1 (5 bases). Trimming pared 1 base from V and 4 bases from J, leaving 13 bases between. Germline loops: CDR1 LGHDT, CDR2 YNNKEL (reference sequence). This CDR3 has 16 residues. CDR3 protein: CASSQGVTATTGELFF. The CDR3 DNA reads TGTGCCAGCAGCCAAGGGGTGACAGCGACCACCGGGGAGCTGTTTTTT.

This clonotype has a handful of counts. This sequence joins TRBV19 and TRBJ2-4; possible D gene TRBD2, 5 bases. Trimming took off 3 bases at V and 2 bases at J, with 8 bases between the two ends. The CDR3 sequence is 14 residues long. Germline V gene data show CDR1 as LNHDA and CDR2 as SQIVND (reference sequence). CDR3 in DNA: TGTGCCAGTAGTATGGGAGAAACCAAAAACATTCAGTACTTC. As protein: CASSMGETKNIQYF.

In its sample, this clonotype ranks as medium-sized (0.01 to 0.1%). This rearrangement joins TRBV7-2 to TRBJ2-5; TRBD2 aligns across 11 bases. Trimming removed 0 bases from V and 5 bases from J; junction bases left unmatched: 5. The germline V gene has CDR1 SGHTA and CDR2 FQGNSA. The CDR3 is made up of 16 amino acids. The CDR3 is CASSLAVAGGQETQYF. DNA for the CDR3: TGTGCCAGCAGCTTAGCAGTAGCGGGGGGGCAGGAGACCCAGTACTTC.

This sequence joins TRBV5-4 and TRBJ2-3; D possibly corresponds to TRBD2 (6 bases). V gave up 2 bases and J gave up 5 bases, with 15 bases separating them. Looked up from germline, CDR1 is SGHNT and CDR2 is YYREEE (reference sequence). This CDR3 has 15 residues. The CDR3 nucleotides are TGTGCCAGCAGCTTACCGGGAGCCATAGGAGATACGCAGTATTTT. This sequence encodes CASSLPGAIGDTQYF.

The chain recombines TRBV18 with TRBJ1-6; a possible D gene is TRBD1 (5 bases). The germline CDR1 and CDR2 sequences are KGHSH and LQKENI. The CDR3 has 15 amino acids. V lost 3 bases, J lost 10 bases, and 16 bases lay in between. CDR3 sequence: CASSPSAGLESPLHF. The CDR3 DNA is TGTGCCAGCTCACCCTCCGCGGGGCTAGAATCACCCCTCCACTTT.

This clonotype was seen at least ten times. V usage is TRBV7-2 and J usage is TRBJ1-2; maybe TRBD1 (6 bases). Germline V lookup: CDR1 SGHTA, CDR2 FQGNSA. CDR3 size: 18 residues. Between the trimmed V and J ends, which lost 5 bases and 6 bases, there was a span of 28 bases. CDR3 DNA: TGTGCCAGCAGCCCCTACTCGACAGGCCTCGGGGGTTGGGATGGCTACACCTTC. The encoded protein is CASSPYSTGLGGWDGYTF.

In its sample, this clonotype was seen many times. The chain has TRBV7-8 and TRBJ1-5, with D possibly TRBD1 on 5 matching bases. CDR1 SGHVS and CDR2 FQNEAQ come from the germline V gene. CDR3 size: 14 residues. Trimming pared 4 bases from V and 7 bases from J, leaving 14 bases between. The CDR3 DNA reads TGTGCCAGCAGCTCTACCGGGACCCCCCAGCCCCAGCATTTT. Its translation: CASSSTGTPQPQHF.